This record concerns one T cell receptor beta chain sequence. Its antigen remains unidentified. The data stem from a study of OX40 agonist ivuxolimab in advanced cancers. About the study: It was permissible to have had prior anti-PD-1, anti-PD-L1 or anti-CTLA-4 therapy, and approximately 38% had some. Three patients, one with hepatocellular carcinoma and two with cutaneous melanoma, responded partially. General study results and limits: Expanded clones tended on average to be more numerous among CD8+ T cells than CD4+. The work left the antigen specificity of expanded peripheral T cells undetermined.

Germline-derived CDR1 and CDR2 are SQVTM and ANQGSEA. CDR3 length: 13 residues. V lost 0 bases and J 1 base, leaving 7 bases between the germline ends. The assay was immunoSEQ multiplex PCR, and TCRdb's table has in-frame clones only and misses some. This table has around 31,000 clones, roughly 90% appearing once. Sequenced here: CD4+ or CD8+ T cells sorted from blood, sampled in a trial of the OX40 agonist ivuxolimab. The TCR originated in an adult with an advanced solid tumor such as melanoma, head and neck, liver or kidney cancer. The chain links TRBV29-1 to TRBJ2-7; no firm D call. The CDR3: CSVEDPVSYEQYF. The CDR3, as DNA: TGCAGCGTTGAAGATCCAGTATCCTACGAGCAGTACTTC.